Below are 10 T cell receptor beta chains sequenced from a single sample in a study of Graves' ophthalmopathy and Graves' hyperthyroidism. The authors amplified TCR beta CDR3 regions from RNA transcripts. Following a first-round RT-PCR that used HTBI primers, a second-round multiplex PCR was carried out. Each CDR3 protein is one row after TCRdb ran MiXCR on the multiplex PCR reads. The repertoire holds some 520,000 distinct CDR3 sequences, about an eighth seen once, with 8% to 10% in the top ten. Material for sequencing was blood. The source is a woman between 25 and 40 years old with Graves' ophthalmopathy.

This clonotype was detected many times. This chain uses TRBV12-3 or TRBV12-4 with TRBJ1-2; a weak D match, TRBD1 (5 bases). V lost 3 bases and J lost 8, with 16 bases in between. CDR3 length: 14 residues. DNA of the CDR3: TGTGCCAGCAGTTTCTGGGGCACCAACAGCGGCTACACCTTC. Translation gives CASSFWGTNSGYTF.

In its sample, this clonotype was seen many times. The chain uses TRBV28 and TRBJ2-5; D gene uncertain. V was cut by 4 bases and J by 0 bases, with 12 bases left in between. CDR3 length: 15 residues. CDR1 MDHEN and CDR2 SYDVKM come from the germline V gene. The CDR3 is CASSSPRRYQETQYF. CDR3 in DNA: TGTGCCAGCAGTTCCCCCCGACGGTACCAAGAGACCCAGTACTTC.

This clonotype was detected ten times or more. The chain employs TRBV6-1 and TRBJ2-2; no clear D. Germline CDR1 and CDR2: MNHNS and SASEGT. CDR3 length: 13 amino acids. Trimming cost V 1 base and J 7 bases, with 7 bases left between them. Here the CDR3 DNA reads TGTGCCAGCAGTGAAGTAGGCGACGGGGAGCTGTTTTTT. Its protein is CASSEVGDGELFF.

This clonotype was counted ten times or more. This sequence joins TRBV28 and TRBJ2-7; 9 bases match TRBD1. Germline CDR1 reads MDHEN; CDR2 reads SYDVKM. J was trimmed by 6 bases and V by 1 base; bases with no gene match: 7. The CDR3 sequence is 15 residues long. CDR3 region: CASSLSGTGFGEQYF. The DNA of the CDR3 is TGTGCCAGCAGTTTATCCGGGACAGGGTTCGGCGAGCAGTACTTC.

There are many counts of this clonotype. V and J are TRBV6-5 and TRBJ2-5, with 7 bases that match TRBD2. The J segment lost 3 bases and the V segment lost 5 bases, leaving 12 bases of the junction unmatched. Germline V gives CDR1 MNHEY, CDR2 SVGAGI. CDR3 length: 16 amino acids. This chain's CDR3 is CASSNQDGAGEETQYF. CDR3 in DNA: TGTGCCAGCAGTAACCAGGACGGCGCGGGGGAAGAGACCCAGTACTTC.

There are many counts of this clonotype. The rearrangement uses TRBV12-3 or TRBV12-4 and TRBJ2-5; D unclear. The CDR3 has 13 amino acids. V gave up 5 bases and J gave up 5 bases, with 12 bases separating them. This CDR3 is CASSLTGRETQYF. CDR3 sequence (DNA): TGTGCCAGCAGTCTGACCGGGCGGGAGACCCAGTACTTC.

Many counts were recorded for this clonotype. The chain employs TRBV6-1 and TRBJ2-7, with D maybe TRBD2 (6 bases). The CDR3 loop spans 16 amino acids. Trimming stripped 1 base from V and 5 bases from J, with 18 bases between. CDR1 is MNHNS and CDR2 is SASEGT in the germline V gene. The CDR3 protein is CASSEDSGGETDEQYF. The DNA of the CDR3 is TGTGCCAGCAGTGAAGATTCCGGAGGGGAGACGGACGAGCAGTACTTC.

This clonotype was counted many times. The chain employs TRBV5-1 and TRBJ1-1; D is uncertain. The CDR3 length is 16 residues. The germline V gene has CDR1 SGHRS and CDR2 YFSETQ. Trimming removed 1 base from V and 1 base from J, with 14 bases in between. For the CDR3, the DNA is TGCGCCAGCAGCTTGCAGTCAGGAGCCAGGAACACTGAAGCTTTCTTT. It encodes CASSLQSGARNTEAFF.

In its sample, this clonotype was seen many times. The chain joins TRBV2 to TRBJ1-2; D is unclear. The germline CDR1 and CDR2 sequences are SNHLY and FYNNEI. V dropped 8 bases and J dropped 0 bases, with 13 bases sitting between them. The CDR3 sequence is 14 residues long. This CDR3 reads CASYRPGSNYGYTF. As DNA, the CDR3 is TGTGCCAGCTACAGACCGGGCTCTAACTATGGCTACACCTTC. The full variable domain, in which reference TRBV2 and TRBJ1-2 provide the parts outside the CDR3, is EPEVTQTPSHQVTQMGQEVILRCVPISNHLYFYWYRQILGQKVEFLVSFYNNEISEKSEIFDDQFSVERPDGSNFTLKIRSTKLEDSAMYFCASYRPGSNYGYTFGSGTRLTVV.

This clonotype was found many times. The chain couples TRBV12-3 or TRBV12-4 to TRBJ1-2; no reliable D call. V dropped 0 bases and J dropped 1 base, with 6 bases sitting between them. The CDR3 spans 14 residues. This chain's CDR3 is CASSLARGNYGYTF. CDR3 nucleotides: TGTGCCAGCAGTTTAGCACGGGGTAACTATGGCTACACCTTC.